The 6 T cell receptor beta chains presented below share a single source sample, sequenced in a study of T cells in Graves' hyperthyroidism and ophthalmopathy. Researchers took RNA transcripts and amplified the TCR beta CDR3 regions from them. During a first-round RT-PCR of the TCR CDR3, the HTBI primer set was used. TCRdb passed the multiplex PCR reads through MiXCR, listing each CDR3 protein once. The table includes hundreds of thousands of distinct CDR3 sequences, 22% detected once. The sequencing input was blood. These receptors were collected from a man between 25 and 39 years old with Graves' ophthalmopathy.

This clonotype was counted a few times. The chain is built from TRBV20-1 and TRBJ2-1; 7 bases line up with TRBD2. Germline V gene data show CDR1 as DFQATT and CDR2 as SNEGSKA (reference sequence). V dropped 3 bases and J dropped 2; count of bases not matched to a gene: 10. The CDR3 has 16 residues. CDR3 nucleotide sequence: TGCAGTGCTAGCACTAAAAAAGCGGGACCCTACAATGAGCAGTTCTTC. Translated, it gives CSASTKKAGPYNEQFF.

With regard to this clonotype: Because the CDR3 is missing its conserved closing phenylalanine or tryptophan, this is likely a read error. The chain is built from TRBV19 and TRBJ1-5, with TRBD1 as a possible D gene (6 bases). This CDR3 region has 16 residues. CDR1 and CDR2 from the germline V gene are LNHDA and SQIVND (reference sequence). CDR3 region: CGSSPTDRPFNQPQHL. In DNA form, the CDR3 reads TGTGGCAGTAGTCCTACGGACAGACCTTTCAATCAGCCCCAGCATCTT.

The gene calls are TRBV11-3 and TRBJ2-2, with TRBD2 identical over 14 bases. CDR1 and CDR2 (germline): SGHNT, YENEEA. There are 22 residues in the CDR3. With V trimmed by 5 bases and J by 8 bases, 25 bases remained unmatched. The CDR3 DNA reads TGTGCCAGCAGCGCCGGCGCAGGATCCCGACTAGCGGGAGGGGCTCACGGAGGGGAGCTGTTTTTT. Its translation: CASSAGAGSRLAGGAHGGELFF. Supplemented by reference TRBV11-3 and TRBJ2-2, the full variable domain reads EAGVVQSPRYKIIEKKQPVAFWCNPISGHNTLYWYLQNLGQGPELLIRYENEEAVDDSQLPKDRFSAERLKGVDSTLKIQPAELGDSAVYLCASSAGAGSRLAGGAHGGELFFGEGSRLTVL.

Remarks on this clonotype: One junction end disagrees with the germline gene, perhaps due to a read error. The chain combines TRBV11-2 with TRBJ2-4; tentatively, D is TRBD2 (7 bases). This CDR3 has 17 amino acids. Germline V gene lookup returns CDR1 SGHAT and CDR2 FQNNGV. This CDR3 reads CTSSVPGGGGAKNIQYF. Here the CDR3 DNA reads TGTACCAGCAGCGTCCCGGGGGGCGGCGGGGCCAAAAACATTCAGTACTTC.

J is TRBJ1-3 and V is TRBV4-3; 7 bases are a match to TRBD1. CDR3 size: 18 residues. Trimming took 3 bases from V and 1 from J; bases not matched to a gene: 12. The germline CDR1 and CDR2 sequences are LGHNA and YSLEER. In DNA form, the CDR3 reads TGCGCCAGCAGCCACCTCAGGGGGGCGCGGGGATCTGGAAACACCATATATTTT. It codes for CASSHLRGARGSGNTIYF.

This clonotype came up many times. The chain joins TRBV20-1 to TRBJ2-4, with 7 bases identical to TRBD2. The CDR3 spans 18 residues. Germline trimming cut 0 bases from V and 0 bases from J; bases unmatched to any gene: 11. CDR1 and CDR2 (germline): DFQATT, SNEGSKA (reference sequence). Written as DNA, the CDR3 is TGCAGTGCTAGAGATCGGGAGGCTAGCGGCCTAGCCAAAAACATTCAGTACTTC. Protein product: CSARDREASGLAKNIQYF.